Following are 5 T cell receptor beta chains from one sample sequenced in a study of T cells expressing NK-cell markers. TCRdb processed the 5' RACE reads again and assigns one entry to each CDR3 protein, with no DNA. This sample lists about 370,000 distinct CDR3 sequences; its ten largest clones have about 10%. Specimen: blood T cells: a sorted CD56 or NKG2C T cell subset, CD4+ or CD8+ T cells, or bulk PBMC T cells (not recorded which). These receptor sequences come from a woman aged 45 to 65 in good health.

The rearrangement uses TRBV24-1 and TRBJ2-7. Germline V lookup: CDR1 KGHDR, CDR2 SFDVKD. The CDR3 consists of 13 residues. The CDR3 reads CATSDLDTTEQYF.

The chain combines TRBV20-1 with TRBJ2-1; TCRdb indicates TRBD1, and absent DNA this call remains unverified. The germline gives CDR1 DFQATT, CDR2 SNEGSKA (reference sequence). This CDR3 has 14 residues. The CDR3: CSATGDRGYNEQFF.

The chain recombines TRBV20-1 with TRBJ1-3; no DNA is available, so the TRBD1 call from TCRdb remains unchecked. The germline V gene encodes CDR1 DFQATT and CDR2 SNEGSKA (reference sequence). The CDR3 spans 14 residues. The CDR3 loop reads CSARDHRGTYTIYF.

The CDR3 protein is CASSPSGSGTQYF. The chain combines TRBV19 with TRBJ2-3; TCRdb indicates TRBD2, and absent DNA this call remains unverified. This CDR3 has 13 residues. CDR1 is LNHDA and CDR2 is SQIVND in the germline V gene (reference sequence).

The chain combines TRBV5-1 with TRBJ2-1; TCRdb proposes TRBD1, but this gene call is untestable without DNA. The CDR3 has 15 amino acids. Germline V gene sequence: CDR1 SGHRS, CDR2 YFSETQ. The CDR3 sequence: CASSLSGTGGNEQFF.